This TCR beta chain was sequenced during a study of response to subunit inactivated influenza vaccine. Details on this clonotype: Its antigen is unknown.

TCRdb re-called the RT-PCR reads through MiXCR, storing one row per CDR3 protein. The sample lists about 180,000 distinct CDR3 sequences; nearly 9.5% were seen once. Whole-study findings and limits: The authors suggested that every seasonal influenza vaccination recruits few new T cells.

The germline gives CDR1 MNHEY, CDR2 SMNVEV (reference sequence). V lost 6 bases, J lost 3 bases, and 10 bases lay in between. This CDR3 is built from 13 residues. V gene TRBV27 combines with J gene TRBJ2-3; D is undetermined. Sample: non-naive T cells sorted from PBMCs, taken on the day of vaccination. This sequence originates from a man between 45 and 60 years old who received an inactivated influenza vaccine. The CDR3 reads CASSRPQTDTQYF. The CDR3, as DNA: TGTGCCAGCAGCCGACCGCAAACAGATACGCAGTATTTT.